This TCR beta chain appears in the sequencing data of a study of technical replicates of blood from a handful of donors. Assay: immunoSEQ multiplex PCR; the TCRdb copy retains only in-frame clones and omits some. Of tens of thousands of clones in the sample, just over 90% were seen once. The CDR3 extends over 18 amino acids. After removal of 4 bases from V and 4 bases from J, the junction contained 17 bases not matched to a gene. The germline V gene has CDR1 SGHRS and CDR2 YFSETQ. This receptor was identified in a human donor in good health. Some clones in this sample may be carry-over from other donors' samples. J is TRBJ2-1 and V is TRBV5-1; 7 bases line up with TRBD2. The source material was PBMCs. CDR3 coding DNA: TGCGCCAGCAGCAAGGGACTGGGTTATGCGGGGGTGTACAATGAGCAGTTCTTC. This codes for CASSKGLGYAGVYNEQFF.